The rows below give T cell receptor beta chains drawn from one sample of a study of T-cell reconstitution after alpha-beta-depleted transplantation in children. TCRdb processed the PCR reads anew with MiXCR; each CDR3 protein has one entry. The sample holds a few hundred thousand distinct CDR3 sequences, about 16% seen once. Sequencing was performed on PBMCs from the stem cell graft donor, taken from the stem cell graft. These TCRs come from a human donor who donated a stem cell graft to a child with acute lymphoblastic leukemia. The CDR3 runs from the conserved cysteine through the conserved F or W. Fields, in order: V gene, J gene, CDR3 protein.

TRBV7-8	TRBJ1-6	CASSSSAQGSPLHF
TRBV7-2	TRBJ1-1	CASRSQGTGVRTEAFF
TRBV27	TRBJ1-6	CASSLTGQGGSPLHF
TRBV7-2	TRBJ2-1	CASSLRTSGSNSEQFF
TRBV4-1	TRBJ1-2	CASSQDRGWGVNYGYTF
TRBV5-1	TRBJ2-5	CASRAGLAVETQYF
TRBV20-1	TRBJ2-7	CSARDGDRENEQYF
TRBV25-1	TRBJ2-1	CASSDQGKYNEQFF
TRBV7-3	TRBJ2-3	CASSSLSEGGRYTDTQYF
TRBV6-1	TRBJ2-1	CASRSSRGTRQGEQFF
TRBV5-1	TRBJ2-6	CASSYQSGRQGPSGANVLTF
TRBV19	TRBJ2-7	CASSPGDSYEQYF
TRBV12-3/TRBV12-4	TRBJ1-2	CASSLGGAGYGYTF
TRBV5-1	TRBJ2-5	CASGGQSSQYF
TRBV5-1	TRBJ1-3	CASSRGQGISGNTIYF
TRBV19	TRBJ2-3	CASRLAGFGTDTQYF
TRBV25-1	TRBJ2-7	CASSGLIYEQYF
TRBV5-5	TRBJ1-2	CASSLEPATYGYTF
TRBV5-6	TRBJ1-5	CASSPMRGTGQPQHF
TRBV7-3	TRBJ2-3	CASSPDRRHTDTQYF
TRBV5-1	TRBJ1-5	CASSFGTGDHQPQHF
TRBV12-3/TRBV12-4	TRBJ2-7	CASSFPTGGKNEQYF
TRBV29-1	TRBJ1-1	CSSNRGNTEAFF
TRBV5-1	TRBJ2-5	CASSGQLGGRLETQYF
TRBV9	TRBJ2-5	CASSVGGHQETQYF
TRBV7-2	TRBJ2-1	CASSQALAGRVEQFF
TRBV12-3/TRBV12-4	TRBJ1-3	CASSLAVASGNTIYF
TRBV20-1	TRBJ2-7	CSAPKGFGGPYEQYF
TRBV7-9	TRBJ2-5	CASSLTGVGTIQETQYF
TRBV7-9	TRBJ2-3	CASSLLTSGADTQYF
TRBV4-1	TRBJ2-7	CASSQTVRDYEQYF
TRBV11-1	TRBJ2-3	CASSLYGYNSIGHGDTQYF
TRBV11-2	TRBJ2-1	CASSLGFRGGNNEQFF
TRBV7-8	TRBJ2-6	CASSSTLSGANVLTF
TRBV5-1	TRBJ1-1	CASSLEPTGGLSTEAFF
TRBV12-3/TRBV12-4	TRBJ2-7	CASSLRRDYEQYF
TRBV20-1	TRBJ1-1	CSANTGGLSRTEAFF
TRBV25-1	TRBJ2-7	CASSEYRGGFYEQYF
TRBV20-1	TRBJ1-2	CSARQGGYGYTF
TRBV5-1	TRBJ1-2	CASSLEPYGYTF
TRBV2	TRBJ1-5	CASASPGVGSNQPQHF
TRBV30	TRBJ2-2	CAWSVGTNTGELFF
TRBV27	TRBJ2-7	CASSRTSGRISYEQYF
TRBV12-3/TRBV12-4	TRBJ2-1	CASSPGTSGEWGFHNEQFF
TRBV6-5	TRBJ2-1	CASSYSITAKEFF
TRBV11-2	TRBJ2-1	CASSLVRGRVRNEQFF
TRBV20-1	TRBJ1-1	CSARKGPHNTEAFF
TRBV27	TRBJ1-1	CASRRQGDTEAFF
TRBV4-1	TRBJ2-7	CASSPGQGKDEQYF
TRBV30	TRBJ2-1	CAWEVNEQFF
TRBV12-3/TRBV12-4	TRBJ2-2	CASSLQLGTVDTGELFF
TRBV5-1	TRBJ2-4	CASSLRQAALGKNIQYF
TRBV5-1	TRBJ2-6	CASTLDTSGANVLTF